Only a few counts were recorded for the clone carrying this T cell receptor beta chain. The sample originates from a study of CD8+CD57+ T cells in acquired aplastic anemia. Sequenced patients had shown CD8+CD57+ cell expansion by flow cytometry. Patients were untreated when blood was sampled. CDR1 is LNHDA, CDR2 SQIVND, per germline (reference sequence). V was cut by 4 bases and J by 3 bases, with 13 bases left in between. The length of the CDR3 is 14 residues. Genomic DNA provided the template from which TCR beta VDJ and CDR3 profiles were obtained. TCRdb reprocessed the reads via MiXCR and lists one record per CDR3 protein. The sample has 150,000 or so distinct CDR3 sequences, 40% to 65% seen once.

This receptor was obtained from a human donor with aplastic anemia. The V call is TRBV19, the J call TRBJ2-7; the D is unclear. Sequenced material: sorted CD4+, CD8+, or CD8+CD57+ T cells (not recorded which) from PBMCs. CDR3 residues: CASSTGPGVYEQYF. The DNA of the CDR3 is TGTGCCAGTAGTACCGGACCGGGCGTCTACGAGCAGTACTTC.